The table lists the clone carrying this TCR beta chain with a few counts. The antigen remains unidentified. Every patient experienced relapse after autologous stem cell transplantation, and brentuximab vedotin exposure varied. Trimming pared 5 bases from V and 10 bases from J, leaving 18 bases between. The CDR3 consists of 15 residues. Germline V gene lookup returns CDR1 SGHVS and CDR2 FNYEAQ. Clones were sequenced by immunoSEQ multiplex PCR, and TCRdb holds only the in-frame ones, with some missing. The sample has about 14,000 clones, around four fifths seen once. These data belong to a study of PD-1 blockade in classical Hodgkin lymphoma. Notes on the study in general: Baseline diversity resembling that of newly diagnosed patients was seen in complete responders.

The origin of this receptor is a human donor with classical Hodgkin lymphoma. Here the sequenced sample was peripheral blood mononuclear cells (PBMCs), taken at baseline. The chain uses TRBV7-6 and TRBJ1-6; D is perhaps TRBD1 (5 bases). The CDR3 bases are TGTGCCAGCAGCCTGTTTGGGACCGGTTCCTCACCCCTCCACTTT. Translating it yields CASSLFGTGSSPLHF.